This T cell receptor (beta chain) was captured in a study of a mutant IDH1 vaccine in newly diagnosed glioma. J lost 5 bases, V lost 4 bases, and 9 bases had no gene match. This CDR3 spans 15 amino acids. Germline loops: CDR1 WSHSY, CDR2 SAAADI. Remarks on this clone: Its antigen remains unknown.

Clones were read by immunoSEQ multiplex PCR, and TCRdb kept only the in-frame ones, dropping some. The table records about 33,000 clones, about 82% of them present only once. Findings of the study overall: A vaccine-induced immune response developed in roughly 93% of the patients.

The time point: week 35, safety follow-up. Doses of 300 ug of mutant IDH1 20-mer peptide were given with topical imiquimod. The chain uses TRBV10-2 and TRBJ2-7, with TRBD1 matching over 9 bases. The TCR comes from a man between 40 and 49 years old with glioma. Some clones in this sample may be carry-over from other donors' samples. The starting material was PBMCs, obtained from a glioma patient whose treatment included an IDH1 peptide vaccine. The CDR3 DNA is TGCGCCAGCAGTGTCTTCCGGGACAGGGCCCACGAGCAGTACTTC. It specifies CASSVFRDRAHEQYF.